This T cell receptor (beta chain) was recorded in a study of blood T cell repertoires in COVID-19. Study information: Both acute and convalescent COVID-19 samples were obtained from the United States, Italy and Spain.

The CDR3 runs to 15 residues. V lost 3 bases, J lost 5 bases, and 6 bases stayed unmatched. The V gene's germline CDR1 is SGDLS and CDR2 YYNGEE. Method: immunoSEQ multiplex PCR; TCRdb's copy keeps in-frame clones and lacks some. Among roughly 170,000 clones listed, 81% were seen once. The chain joins TRBV9 to TRBJ1-4; 8 nucleotides match TRBD1. This clonotype was obtained from a woman aged 40 to 55 with acute COVID-19. Sequences were obtained from PBMCs or T cells enriched from blood (not recorded which). The CDR3 loop reads CASSAAGGWNEKLFF. CDR3 in DNA: TGTGCCAGCAGCGCCGCAGGGGGCTGGAATGAAAAACTGTTTTTT.